This TCR beta chain was captured by sequencing in a study of memory CD4+ T cells and cytomegalovirus serostatus. With respect to this clone: Antigen specificity is unknown.

Whole-study results and caveats: About 40% of the roughly 160 known CMV-associated TCRbeta sequences appeared in CD4+ memory.

Produced via immunoSEQ multiplex PCR; TCRdb's table is partial and in-frame only. The table lists over 65,000 clones, around four fifths of them singletons. Single viable CD3+CD4+CD8-CD45RO+ cells were sorted as the memory CD4+ T cells. The CDR3 covers 16 residues. The V gene's germline CDR1 is SSHAT and CDR2 FNYEAQ (reference sequence). This sequence originates from an adult in good health and CMV-seropositive. The V gene is TRBV7-7, the J gene TRBJ2-5; 12 nucleotides match TRBD2. Sample: memory CD4+ T cells from blood. The chain's CDR3 is CASGRLAGAPGETQYF. CDR3 DNA sequence: TGTGCTAGCGGCAGACTAGCGGGGGCCCCTGGTGAGACCCAGTACTTC.